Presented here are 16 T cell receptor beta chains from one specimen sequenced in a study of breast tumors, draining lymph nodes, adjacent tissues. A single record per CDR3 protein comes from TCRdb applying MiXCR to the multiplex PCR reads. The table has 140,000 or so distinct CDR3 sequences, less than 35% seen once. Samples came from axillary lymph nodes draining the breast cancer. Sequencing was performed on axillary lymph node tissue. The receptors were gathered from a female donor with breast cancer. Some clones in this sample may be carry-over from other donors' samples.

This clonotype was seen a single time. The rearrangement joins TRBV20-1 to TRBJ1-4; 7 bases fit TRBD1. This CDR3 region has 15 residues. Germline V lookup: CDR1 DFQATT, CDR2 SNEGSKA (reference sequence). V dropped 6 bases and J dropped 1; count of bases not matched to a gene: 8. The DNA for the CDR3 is TGCAGTGCCTACCGACAGGGTGGAACTAATGAAAAACTGTTTTTT. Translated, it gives CSAYRQGGTNEKLFF.

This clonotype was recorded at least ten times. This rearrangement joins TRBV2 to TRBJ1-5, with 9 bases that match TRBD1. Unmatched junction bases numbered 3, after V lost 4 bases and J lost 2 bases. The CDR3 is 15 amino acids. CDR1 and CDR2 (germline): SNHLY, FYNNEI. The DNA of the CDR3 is TGTGCCAGCAGTGGTAGGACAGGGGGCAATCAGCCCCAGCATTTT. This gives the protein CASSGRTGGNQPQHF.

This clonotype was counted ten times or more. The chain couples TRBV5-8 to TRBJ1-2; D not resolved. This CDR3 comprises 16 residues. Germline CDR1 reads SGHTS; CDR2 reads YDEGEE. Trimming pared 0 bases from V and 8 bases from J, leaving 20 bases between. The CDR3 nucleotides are TGTGCCAGCAGCTTGGCGGGCACACCGTGGGTTGGCGGCTACACCTTC. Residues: CASSLAGTPWVGGYTF.

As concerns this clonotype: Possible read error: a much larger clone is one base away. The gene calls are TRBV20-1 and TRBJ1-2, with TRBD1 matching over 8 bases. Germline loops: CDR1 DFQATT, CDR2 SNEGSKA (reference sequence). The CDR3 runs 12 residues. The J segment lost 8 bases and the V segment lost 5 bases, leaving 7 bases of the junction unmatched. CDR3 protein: CSAVQTGGGYTF. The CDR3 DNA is TGCAGTGCTGTACAAACAGGGGGGGGCTACACCTTC.

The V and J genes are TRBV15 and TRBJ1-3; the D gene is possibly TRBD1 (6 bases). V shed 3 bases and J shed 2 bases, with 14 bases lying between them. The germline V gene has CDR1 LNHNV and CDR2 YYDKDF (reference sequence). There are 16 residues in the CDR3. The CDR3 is CATSSVAGTTGNTIYF. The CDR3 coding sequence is TGTGCCACCAGCAGCGTAGCCGGGACAACTGGAAACACCATATATTTT.

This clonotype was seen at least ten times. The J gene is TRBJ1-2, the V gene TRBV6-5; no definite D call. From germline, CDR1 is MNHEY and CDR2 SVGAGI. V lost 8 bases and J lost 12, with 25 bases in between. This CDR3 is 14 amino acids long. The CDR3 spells CASGRVGPAVVHTF. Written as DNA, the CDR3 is TGTGCCAGCGGGAGGGTTGGGCCCGCTGTGGTCCACACCTTC.

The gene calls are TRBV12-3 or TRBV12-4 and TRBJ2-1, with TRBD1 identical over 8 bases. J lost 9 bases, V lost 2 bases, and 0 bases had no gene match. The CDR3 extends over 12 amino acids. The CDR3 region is CASSLQGAEQFF. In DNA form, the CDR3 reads TGTGCCAGCAGTTTACAGGGGGCTGAGCAGTTCTTC.

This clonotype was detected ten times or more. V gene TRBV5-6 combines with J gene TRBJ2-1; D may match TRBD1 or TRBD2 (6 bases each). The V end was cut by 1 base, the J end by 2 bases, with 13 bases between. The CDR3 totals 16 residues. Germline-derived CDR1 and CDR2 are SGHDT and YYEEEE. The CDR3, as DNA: TGTGCCAGCAGCTTGCAGGGGACTCACACCTACAATGAGCAGTTCTTC. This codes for CASSLQGTHTYNEQFF.

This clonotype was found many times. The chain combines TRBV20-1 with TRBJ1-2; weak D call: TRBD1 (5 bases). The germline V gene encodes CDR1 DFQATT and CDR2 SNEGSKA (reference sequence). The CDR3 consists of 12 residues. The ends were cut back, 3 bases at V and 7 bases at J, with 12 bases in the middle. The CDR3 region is CSASPDTRGYTF. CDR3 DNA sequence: TGCAGTGCTAGTCCGGACACTCGTGGCTACACCTTC.

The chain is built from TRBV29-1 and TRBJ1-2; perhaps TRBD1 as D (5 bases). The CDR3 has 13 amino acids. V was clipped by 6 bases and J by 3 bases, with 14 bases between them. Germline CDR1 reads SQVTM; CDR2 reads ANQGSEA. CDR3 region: CSVTRDGDYGYTF. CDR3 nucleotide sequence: TGCAGCGTCACTAGGGACGGCGACTATGGCTACACCTTC. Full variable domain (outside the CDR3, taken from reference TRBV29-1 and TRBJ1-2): SAVISQKPSRDICQRGTSLTIQCQVDSQVTMMFWYRQQPGQSLTLIATANQGSEATYESGFVIDKFPISRPNLTFSTLTVSNMSPEDSSIYLCSVTRDGDYGYTFGSGTRLTVV.

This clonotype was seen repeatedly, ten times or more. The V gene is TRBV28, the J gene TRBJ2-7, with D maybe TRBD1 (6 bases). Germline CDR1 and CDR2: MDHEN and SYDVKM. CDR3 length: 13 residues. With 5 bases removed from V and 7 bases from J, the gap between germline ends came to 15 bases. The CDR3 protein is CASSLGTYPEQYF. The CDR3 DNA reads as TGTGCCAGCAGTCTCGGGACATATCCTGAGCAGTACTTC.

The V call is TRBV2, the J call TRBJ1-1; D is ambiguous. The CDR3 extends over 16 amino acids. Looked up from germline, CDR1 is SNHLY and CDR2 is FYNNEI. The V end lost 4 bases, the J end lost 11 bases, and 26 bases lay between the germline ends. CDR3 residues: CASSGERPAVDREAFF. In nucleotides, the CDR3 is TGTGCCAGCAGTGGCGAAAGACCGGCGGTTGATAGAGAGGCTTTCTTT. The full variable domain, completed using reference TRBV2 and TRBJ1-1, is EPEVTQTPSHQVTQMGQEVILRCVPISNHLYFYWYRQILGQKVEFLVSFYNNEISEKSEIFDDQFSVERPDGSNFTLKIRSTKLEDSAMYFCASSGERPAVDREAFFGQGTRLTVV.

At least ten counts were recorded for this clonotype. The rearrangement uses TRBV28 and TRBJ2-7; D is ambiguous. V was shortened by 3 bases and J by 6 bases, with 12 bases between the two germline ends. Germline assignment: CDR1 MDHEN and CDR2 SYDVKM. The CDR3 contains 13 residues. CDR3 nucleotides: TGTGCCAGCAGTTTGATGAGCCCTCCCGAGCAGTACTTC. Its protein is CASSLMSPPEQYF.

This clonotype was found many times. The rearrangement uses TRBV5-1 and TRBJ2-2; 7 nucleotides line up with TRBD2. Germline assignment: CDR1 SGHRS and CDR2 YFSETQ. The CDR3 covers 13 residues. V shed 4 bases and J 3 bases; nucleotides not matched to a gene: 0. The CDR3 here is CASSGGDTGELFF. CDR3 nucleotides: TGCGCCAGCAGCGGGGGGGACACCGGGGAGCTGTTTTTT.

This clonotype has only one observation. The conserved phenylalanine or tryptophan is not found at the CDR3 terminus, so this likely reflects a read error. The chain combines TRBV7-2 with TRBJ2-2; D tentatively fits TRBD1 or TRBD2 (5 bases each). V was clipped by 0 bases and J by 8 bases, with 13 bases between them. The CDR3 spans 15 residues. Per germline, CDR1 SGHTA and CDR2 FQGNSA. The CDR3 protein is CASSLAGEITGELFS. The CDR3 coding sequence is TGTGCCAGCAGCTTAGCGGGGGAAATCACTGGGGAGCTGTTTTCT.

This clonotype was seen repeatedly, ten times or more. The CDR3: CASSEGNVGNEQFF. The CDR3 DNA sequence: TGTGCCAGCAGTGAGGGGAACGTGGGAAATGAGCAGTTCTTC. The gene calls are TRBV6-4 and TRBJ2-1; D gene uncertain. CDR1 and CDR2 from the germline V gene are MRHNA and SNTAGT. Between the trimmed V and J ends, which lost 3 bases and 7 bases, there was a span of 13 bases. This CDR3 contains 14 residues.